Listed here are 7 T cell receptor beta chains from one sample, sequenced in a study of human T cells and chemical hapten exposure. As to time point: pre-sensitization, week 0. Regarding treatment: therapeutic diphenylcyclopropenone sensitization with weekly scalp DPC. TCRdb re-derived calls from the RACE reads in MiXCR, one entry per CDR3 protein. The table records about 180,000 distinct CDR3 sequences, more than 25% of them present only once. Sample: whole blood, taken in connection with sensitization to the hapten diphenylcyclopropenone (DPC). The origin of the receptors is a woman under 40 with alopecia areata. Some clones in this sample may be carry-over from other donors' samples.

This sequence joins TRBV14 and TRBJ1-2; D is unresolved. The CDR3 covers 12 residues. V was clipped by 0 bases and J by 14 bases, with 13 bases between them. Germline CDR1 and CDR2: SGHDN and FVKESK. CDR3 DNA sequence: TGTGCCAGCAGCCAAGACCAGTATGGTTGGACCTTC. As protein: CASSQDQYGWTF.

The V gene is TRBV7-9, the J gene TRBJ1-1, with TRBD1 identical over 9 bases. V shed 5 bases and J 7 bases; nucleotides not matched to a gene: 8. Germline assignment: CDR1 SEHNR and CDR2 FQNEAQ (reference sequence). The CDR3 totals 14 residues. CDR3 sequence reads: CASSPLGQGIEAFF. In nucleotides, the CDR3 is TGTGCCAGCAGCCCCCTGGGACAGGGCATTGAAGCTTTCTTT.

This clonotype was detected only a few times. The gene calls are TRBV5-6 and TRBJ2-7; D perhaps matches TRBD1 (6 bases). Germline CDR1 is SGHDT and CDR2 is YYEEEE. This CDR3 comprises 14 residues. V dropped 10 bases and J dropped 2 bases, with 19 bases sitting between them. This CDR3 reads CASGETGSTYEQYF. The CDR3 DNA reads TGTGCCTCAGGGGAAACAGGAAGTACCTACGAGCAGTACTTC.

Many counts were recorded for this clonotype. V usage is TRBV12-3 or TRBV12-4 and J usage is TRBJ2-6; D might be TRBD2 (5 bases). The germline V and J ends were trimmed by 3 bases and 4 bases, with 16 bases remaining between them. The CDR3 spans 17 residues. The CDR3 DNA reads TGTGCCAGCAGTTTTGGGTTCGAGGGATCCGGGGCCAACGTCCTGACTTTC. This encodes CASSFGFEGSGANVLTF.

There are a few counts of this clonotype. The rearrangement uses TRBV14 and TRBJ2-1, with TRBD2 matching over 7 bases. Germline trimming cut 6 bases from V and 0 bases from J; bases unmatched to any gene: 8. This CDR3 comprises 16 residues. Germline V gene sequence: CDR1 SGHDN, CDR2 FVKESK. CDR3 in DNA: TGTGCCAGCAGTCAAAGACTAGCCCGCTCCTACAATGAGCAGTTCTTC. This gives the protein CASSQRLARSYNEQFF. Full variable domain (rest looked up from reference TRBV14 and TRBJ2-1): EAGVTQFPSHSVIEKGQTVTLRCDPISGHDNLYWYRRVMGKEIKFLLHFVKESKQDESGMPNNRFLAERTGGTYSTLKVQPAELEDSGVYFCASSQRLARSYNEQFFGPGTRLTVL.

This rearrangement joins TRBV2 to TRBJ2-2; no reliable D call. The CDR3 loop spans 13 amino acids. V lost 6 bases, J lost 7 bases, and 12 bases lay in between. CDR1 is SNHLY and CDR2 is FYNNEI in the germline V gene. CDR3 nucleotides: TGTGCCAGCAGCCCTCGGACGGTCGGGGAGCTGTTTTTT. Amino acid sequence: CASSPRTVGELFF.

The chain joins TRBV7-9 to TRBJ2-1, with D perhaps assigned TRBD1 or TRBD2 (6 bases each). Germline V lookup: CDR1 SEHNR, CDR2 FQNEAQ (reference sequence). Trimming removed 10 bases at V and 9 bases at J, with 19 bases between. This CDR3 comprises 13 residues. CDR3 region: CATLGDGGSEQFF. CDR3 nucleotide sequence: TGTGCCACACTGGGGGACGGGGGCAGTGAGCAGTTCTTC.